This T cell receptor beta chain was recorded in a study of blood T cells in healthy people across ages. Germline V gene sequence: CDR1 SGHRS, CDR2 YFSETQ. V lost 0 bases, J lost 7 bases, and 14 bases lay in between. CDR3 length: 15 residues. There are a few counts of this clonotype. Next came a second PCR, run for roughly 6 to 11 cycles, which used a sample-barcoded 5' primer along with a J-beta primer mix. TCRdb independently ran MiXCR on the 5' RACE reads; one entry per CDR3 protein. Of 1.8 million or so distinct CDR3 sequences listed, about 39% are singletons. Sequencing used blood. The chain carries TRBV5-1 and TRBJ2-1; D is unresolved. The receptor was derived from a human donor in good health. CDR3 sequence (DNA): TGCGCCAGCAGCTTGGATCAGTTCTTAGAAAATGAGCAGTTCTTC. Translated: CASSLDQFLENEQFF.